What follows are 5 T cell receptor beta chains derived from one specimen sequenced in a study of shared clonotypes between healthy human individuals. Method: immunoSEQ multiplex PCR; TCRdb's copy keeps in-frame clones and lacks some. The sample includes a few million clones, around 90% of them seen just once. Sequenced sample: naive CD4+ T cells sorted from blood. Subset given: CD45RA+ positively selected. Receptor source: a man in his late teens or twenties in good health.

CDR3 sequence: CATGTSESYEQYF. The CDR3 DNA follows: TGTGCCACCGGGACTAGCGAGTCCTACGAGCAGTACTTC. This sequence joins TRBV10-3 and TRBJ2-7; 10 bases fit TRBD2. The germline V gene encodes CDR1 ENHRY and CDR2 SYGVKD. The ends lost 10 bases at V and 1 base at J; junction bases unmatched: 4. There are 13 residues in the CDR3.

The chain employs TRBV28 and TRBJ2-6; D is uncertain. Looked up from germline, CDR1 is MDHEN and CDR2 is SYDVKM. V was shortened by 2 bases and J by 2 bases, with 13 bases between the two germline ends. The CDR3 runs 17 residues. CDR3 DNA sequence: TGTGCCAGCAGTTTAAGTTCGGGTGGTCCTGGGGCCAACGTCCTGACTTTC. Its translation is CASSLSSGGPGANVLTF.

Note on this clone: Within the sample, other DNA sequences also encode this same CDR3. The chain links TRBV7-2 to TRBJ2-3; D not resolved. Trimming took 1 base from V and 0 from J, leaving 11 bases between them. CDR1 and CDR2 from the germline V gene are SGHTA and FQGNSA. The CDR3 consists of 16 residues. CDR3 residues: CASSLVGQTSTDTQYF. Written as DNA, the CDR3 is TGTGCCAGCAGCTTAGTCGGGCAGACTAGCACAGATACGCAGTATTTT.

Regarding this clone: The junction departs from the called germline gene at one end, perhaps through a read error. The CDR3 DNA sequence: TGTGCCGTCAGTGGAGCAGGAAACACTGAAGCTTTCTTT. Translating gives CAVSGAGNTEAFF. This rearrangement joins TRBV10-3 to TRBJ1-1; D unclear. The CDR3 has 13 residues. Germline lookup yields CDR1 ENHRY and CDR2 SYGVKD.

A note on this clone: The same CDR3 also results from other DNA sequences found in this sample. The rearrangement joins TRBV7-2 to TRBJ2-3, with TRBD2 matching 10 bases. This CDR3 contains 16 residues. Trimming cost V 1 base and J 2 bases; bases outside gene matches: 3. Germline assignment: CDR1 SGHTA and CDR2 FQGNSA. For the CDR3, the DNA is TGTGCCAGCAGCTTAGGGACTAGCGGTAACACAGATACGCAGTATTTT. It encodes CASSLGTSGNTDTQYF.